These T cell receptor beta chains were read from a single sample in a study of blood T cells in healthy people across ages. Via MiXCR, TCRdb re-called the 5' RACE reads, giving one row per CDR3 protein. The sample consists of over 750,000 distinct CDR3 sequences, roughly 25% of them appearing once. These data are also associated with another study on T cells of mothers and their children.

Specimen: blood. These receptors all come from a boy between 10 and 17 years old in good health. The CDR3 runs from the conserved cysteine through the conserved F or W. Fields, in order: V gene, J gene, clone size, D gene, CDR3 DNA, CDR3 protein. A D gene is named only where the DNA matches it firmly. The listing skips clone size in some rows; elsewhere it reads once, few, many or a size class.

V: TRBV29-1
J: TRBJ2-5
size: few
D: TRBD2
DNA: TGCAGCGTGGGACTAGCGGAAGAGACCCAGTACTTC
CDR3: CSVGLAEETQYF

V: TRBV6-5
J: TRBJ2-3
size: .
D: TRBD2
DNA: TGTGCCAGCAGCCCCAGCGGGAGGGGAGATACGCAGTATTTT
CDR3: CASSPSGRGDTQYF

V: TRBV12-3/TRBV12-4
J: TRBJ1-2
size: .
D: .
DNA: TGTGCCAGCAGTTTATTTTTTTCGGTCCAGGGGATCCATGGCTACACCTTC
CDR3: CASSLFFSVQGIHGYTF

V: TRBV7-6
J: TRBJ1-2
size: few
D: .
DNA: TGTGCCAGCAGCGAGGCGGGGGCCTATGGCTACACCTTC
CDR3: CASSEAGAYGYTF

V: TRBV29-1
J: TRBJ2-7
size: .
D: .
DNA: TGCAGCGTCCCCGGACACTCCTACGAGCAGTACTTC
CDR3: CSVPGHSYEQYF

V: TRBV27
J: TRBJ2-5
size: few
D: TRBD2
DNA: TGTGCCAGCAAGTTTAACGGGAGGAATCAAGAGACCCAGTACTTC
CDR3: CASKFNGRNQETQYF

V: TRBV7-2
J: TRBJ2-1
size: .
D: .
DNA: TGTGCCAGCGCTGGGCCAGGGGCGGGATACAATGAGCAGTTCTTC
CDR3: CASAGPGAGYNEQFF

V: TRBV28
J: TRBJ2-7
size: few
D: TRBD1
DNA: TGTGCCAGCAGTGGCGGGGACAGGGGGTTCGAGCAGTACTTC
CDR3: CASSGGDRGFEQYF

V: TRBV6-5
J: TRBJ1-4
size: .
D: .
DNA: TGTGCCAGCAGCCCCGGGGACGCAACTAATGAAAAACTGTTTTTT
CDR3: CASSPGDATNEKLFF

V: TRBV9
J: TRBJ2-1
size: .
D: .
DNA: TGTGCCAGCAGCACATCGGGTTTAAGCTCCTACAATGAGCAGTTCTTC
CDR3: CASSTSGLSSYNEQFF

V: TRBV4-1
J: TRBJ1-1
size: few
D: .
DNA: TGCGCCAGCAGCCAAGTGCCGGGTAGGACTGAAGCTTTCTTT
CDR3: CASSQVPGRTEAFF

V: TRBV6-1
J: TRBJ2-5
size: .
D: .
DNA: TGTGCCAGCAGTGATTGGCTCAAAGAGACCCAGTACTTC
CDR3: CASSDWLKETQYF

V: TRBV27
J: TRBJ2-1
size: .
D: TRBD2
DNA: TGTGCCAGCAGTCAGTCTAGCGGGCATTACAATGAGCAGTTCTTC
CDR3: CASSQSSGHYNEQFF

V: TRBV12-5
J: TRBJ2-5
size: .
D: .
DNA: TGTGCTAGTGGCTTGCTTAGGGGCGAGACCCAGTACTTC
CDR3: CASGLLRGETQYF

V: TRBV7-7
J: TRBJ2-7
size: few
D: .
DNA: TGTGCTAGGAAAAGACTAGGCGGCTACGAGCAGTACTTC
CDR3: CARKRLGGYEQYF

V: TRBV4-1
J: TRBJ2-1
size: few
D: TRBD1
DNA: TGCGCCAGCAGCCGACCGTCCGGGACAGAGGCATCCTACAATGAGCAGTTCTTC
CDR3: CASSRPSGTEASYNEQFF

V: TRBV7-2
J: TRBJ2-4
size: .
D: TRBD1
DNA: TGTGCCAGCAGCCCCCGGGACAGTATTTTAAACATTCAGTACTTC
CDR3: CASSPRDSILNIQYF

V: TRBV14
J: TRBJ1-3
size: few
D: .
DNA: TGTGCCAGCAACGCGGGCGGAAACACCATATATTTT
CDR3: CASNAGGNTIYF

V: TRBV2
J: TRBJ2-5
size: .
D: TRBD2
DNA: TGTGCCACCGGACTAGACGAGACCCAGTACTTC
CDR3: CATGLDETQYF

V: TRBV29-1
J: TRBJ1-2
size: few
D: .
DNA: TGCAGCGTGACACCCGGTCCGGCAGAAGGCTACACCTTC
CDR3: CSVTPGPAEGYTF

V: TRBV2
J: TRBJ2-3
size: .
D: .
DNA: TGTGCCAGGGATGGGGGAGAAAACACAGATACGCAGTATTTT
CDR3: CARDGGENTDTQYF

V: TRBV2
J: TRBJ2-1
size: few
D: TRBD2
DNA: TGTGCCAGCAGTGAAGCGCTTCCAGCGGGGGGGCAGTTCTTC
CDR3: CASSEALPAGGQFF

V: TRBV4-3
J: TRBJ2-5
size: few
D: .
DNA: TGCGCCAGCAGCCAAGGACAGGCGGCTGGGGAGACCCAGTACTTC
CDR3: CASSQGQAAGETQYF

V: TRBV20-1
J: TRBJ1-5
size: .
D: TRBD1
DNA: TGCAGTGCTAGAGGGGACAGGCGCAATCAGCCCCAGCATTTT
CDR3: CSARGDRRNQPQHF

V: TRBV7-3
J: TRBJ2-1
size: .
D: TRBD2
DNA: TGTGCCAGCAGCTTAGAACTAGCGGGTATGAGTGAGCAGTTCTTC
CDR3: CASSLELAGMSEQFF

V: TRBV20-1
J: TRBJ2-1
size: few
D: TRBD2
DNA: TGCAGTGCTATCCTAGCGGGGGGGCTCGGTGAGCAGTTCTTC
CDR3: CSAILAGGLGEQFF

V: TRBV29-1
J: TRBJ2-5
size: many
D: .
DNA: TGCAGCGTTGAAGGGAGACTCCAAGAGACCCAGTACTTC
CDR3: CSVEGRLQETQYF

V: TRBV29-1
J: TRBJ2-1
size: many
D: .
DNA: TGCAGCGTTGAACTGGAGTTCGTTTTAGGCAATGAGCAGTTCTTC
CDR3: CSVELEFVLGNEQFF

V: TRBV5-1
J: TRBJ1-1
size: few
D: .
DNA: TGCGCCAGCAGCTTGCCGGGGGGGGCCGGCACTGAAGCTTTCTTT
CDR3: CASSLPGGAGTEAFF

V: TRBV5-1
J: TRBJ2-3
size: .
D: .
DNA: TGCGCCAGCAGTATGCGTGAGGTCCCCACAGATACGCAGTATTTT
CDR3: CASSMREVPTDTQYF

V: TRBV14
J: TRBJ2-5
size: .
D: .
DNA: TGTGCCAGCAGCCAACTCGGCAGGGGTAGGCAAGAGACCCAGTACTTC
CDR3: CASSQLGRGRQETQYF

V: TRBV20-1
J: TRBJ2-5
size: .
D: .
DNA: TGCAGTGCTAGAGAGGCGGGCAAGGAGACCCAGTACTTC
CDR3: CSAREAGKETQYF

V: TRBV27
J: TRBJ2-7
size: .
D: .
DNA: TGTGCCAGTCGAGAGTGGGATGGGGGCTACGAGCAGTACTTC
CDR3: CASREWDGGYEQYF

V: TRBV4-3
J: TRBJ2-5
size: few
D: TRBD2
DNA: TGCGCCAGCAGCCCAAAACTAGCGGGGGTCCCGTGGAGGGAGACCCAGTACTTC
CDR3: CASSPKLAGVPWRETQYF

V: TRBV5-5
J: TRBJ2-1
size: few
D: TRBD2
DNA: TGTGCCAGCAGCCCAACTAGCGGGAGTGGAGAGCAGTTCTTC
CDR3: CASSPTSGSGEQFF